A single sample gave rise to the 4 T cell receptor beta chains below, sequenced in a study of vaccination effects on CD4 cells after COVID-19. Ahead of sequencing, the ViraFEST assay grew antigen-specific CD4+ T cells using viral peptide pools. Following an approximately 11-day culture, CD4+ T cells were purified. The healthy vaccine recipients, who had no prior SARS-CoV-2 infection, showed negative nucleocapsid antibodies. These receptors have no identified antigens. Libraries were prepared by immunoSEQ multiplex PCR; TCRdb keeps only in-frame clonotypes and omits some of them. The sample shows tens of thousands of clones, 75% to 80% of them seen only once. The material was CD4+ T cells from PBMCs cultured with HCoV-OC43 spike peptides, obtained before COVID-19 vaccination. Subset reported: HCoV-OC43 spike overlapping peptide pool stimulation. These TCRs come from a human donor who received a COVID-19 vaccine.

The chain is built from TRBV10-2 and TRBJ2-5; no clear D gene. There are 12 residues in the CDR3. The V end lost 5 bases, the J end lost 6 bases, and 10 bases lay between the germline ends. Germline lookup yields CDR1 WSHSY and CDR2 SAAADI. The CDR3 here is CASSPDRQTQYF. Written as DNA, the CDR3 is TGCGCCAGCAGTCCCGACCGGCAGACCCAGTACTTC.

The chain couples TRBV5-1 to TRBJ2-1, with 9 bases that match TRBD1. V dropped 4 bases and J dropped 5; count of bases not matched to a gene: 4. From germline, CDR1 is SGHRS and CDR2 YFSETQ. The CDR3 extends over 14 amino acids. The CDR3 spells CASSPRTGDNEQFF. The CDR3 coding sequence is TGCGCCAGCAGCCCTCGGACAGGGGACAATGAGCAGTTCTTC.

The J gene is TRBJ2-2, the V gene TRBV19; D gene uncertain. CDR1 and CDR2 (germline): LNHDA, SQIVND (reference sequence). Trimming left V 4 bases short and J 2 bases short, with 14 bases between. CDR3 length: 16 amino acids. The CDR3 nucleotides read TGTGCCAGTAGTACCTCGACTCTACCAAACACCGGGGAGCTGTTTTTT. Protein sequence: CASSTSTLPNTGELFF.

The CDR3 DNA reads as TGTGCCAGCACCTTTAGCGGGGATCCTAGCACAGATACGCAGTATTTT. Translated: CASTFSGDPSTDTQYF. This rearrangement joins TRBV3-1 (or the pseudogene TRBV3-2) to TRBJ2-3; 8 positions agree with TRBD2. The CDR3 spans 16 residues. The V segment lost 7 bases and the J segment 0 bases; nucleotides outside the gene matches: 9. Germline V gives CDR1 LGHDT, CDR2 YNNKEL (reference sequence).